Listed below are T cell receptor beta chains from one sample, sequenced in a study of vaccination and CD4 T cells after COVID-19. A single record per CDR3 protein comes from TCRdb applying MiXCR to the PCR reads. The data contain 25,000 to 30,000 distinct CDR3 sequences, 50% of them singletons. The source material was CD4+ T cells from blood, sampled about 7 months after SARS-CoV-2 vaccination. The receptor source for this set is a human donor who had recovered from COVID-19. The CDR3 runs from the conserved cysteine through the conserved F or W. Each record gives: J gene, V gene, CDR3 protein.

j_gene: TRBJ1-2; v_gene: TRBV5-4; CDR3aa: CASSYDTHYGYTF
j_gene: TRBJ2-7; v_gene: TRBV20-1; CDR3aa: CSATTERRYYEQYF
j_gene: TRBJ2-4; v_gene: TRBV28; CDR3aa: CASSLWGRGQGSIQYF
j_gene: TRBJ2-1; v_gene: TRBV29-1; CDR3aa: CSVEGARDSYNEQFF
j_gene: TRBJ2-5; v_gene: TRBV28; CDR3aa: CASSLESGRETQYF
j_gene: TRBJ1-2; v_gene: TRBV4-1; CDR3aa: CASSQDGGWDYGYTF
j_gene: TRBJ2-7; v_gene: TRBV6-5; CDR3aa: CASSYSQDSSYEQYF
j_gene: TRBJ2-7; v_gene: TRBV15; CDR3aa: CATSSDRLAGLRYEQYF
j_gene: TRBJ1-2; v_gene: TRBV20-1; CDR3aa: CSARVGIAGKANYGYTF
j_gene: TRBJ2-5; v_gene: TRBV20-1; CDR3aa: CSANLQETQYF
j_gene: TRBJ1-5; v_gene: TRBV14; CDR3aa: CASSQDLGAQHF
j_gene: TRBJ1-1; v_gene: TRBV29-1; CDR3aa: CSVERGLGTEAFF
j_gene: TRBJ2-1; v_gene: TRBV6-5; CDR3aa: CASSYTTSGAYNEQFF
j_gene: TRBJ2-3; v_gene: TRBV6-1; CDR3aa: CASSEATQGLPDTQYF
j_gene: TRBJ2-3; v_gene: TRBV12-3/TRBV12-4; CDR3aa: CASTHPGPRADTQYF
j_gene: TRBJ2-3; v_gene: TRBV19; CDR3aa: CASSRPGEQGDTQYF
j_gene: TRBJ2-3; v_gene: TRBV20-1; CDR3aa: CSARGTSTDTQYF
j_gene: TRBJ1-3; v_gene: TRBV20-1; CDR3aa: CSARAGGDTIYF
j_gene: TRBJ2-3; v_gene: TRBV4-1; CDR3aa: CASSPGTGADTQYF
j_gene: TRBJ1-1; v_gene: TRBV20-1; CDR3aa: CSAVQGLKEAFF
j_gene: TRBJ2-5; v_gene: TRBV7-9; CDR3aa: CASSYSGGIQETQYF
j_gene: TRBJ2-2; v_gene: TRBV7-2; CDR3aa: CASSPNGNTGELFF
j_gene: TRBJ2-5; v_gene: TRBV7-2; CDR3aa: CASSSAGRVSETQYF
j_gene: TRBJ2-5; v_gene: TRBV20-1; CDR3aa: CSARPTLQETQYF
j_gene: TRBJ1-2; v_gene: TRBV6-1; CDR3aa: CASSELEGATGGYTF
j_gene: TRBJ2-3; v_gene: TRBV7-9; CDR3aa: CASSSYAEGPSTDTQYF
j_gene: TRBJ2-7; v_gene: TRBV10-3; CDR3aa: CAISLFRDSTYEQYF
j_gene: TRBJ2-1; v_gene: TRBV6-1; CDR3aa: CASTRTSGSYPNEQFF
j_gene: TRBJ2-1; v_gene: TRBV6-4; CDR3aa: CASSEIAGGYNEQFF
j_gene: TRBJ2-7; v_gene: TRBV7-2; CDR3aa: CASSLLGTSYEQYF
j_gene: TRBJ1-6; v_gene: TRBV19; CDR3aa: CASRGGVGSPLHF
j_gene: TRBJ1-1; v_gene: TRBV20-1; CDR3aa: CSARDMRGRTEAFF
j_gene: TRBJ2-1; v_gene: TRBV19; CDR3aa: CASSIDPLGPSYNEQFF
j_gene: TRBJ1-2; v_gene: TRBV5-1; CDR3aa: CASSRRGREGYTF
j_gene: TRBJ2-1; v_gene: TRBV28; CDR3aa: CASRQSSNEQFF
j_gene: TRBJ2-7; v_gene: TRBV5-4; CDR3aa: CASSSEQLTYEQYF
j_gene: TRBJ2-7; v_gene: TRBV10-2; CDR3aa: CASSDTSGSSYEQYF
j_gene: TRBJ2-7; v_gene: TRBV20-1; CDR3aa: CSASGTSYEQYF
j_gene: TRBJ1-1; v_gene: TRBV5-4; CDR3aa: CASSPRLGNTEAFF
j_gene: TRBJ2-3; v_gene: TRBV20-1; CDR3aa: CSARTGGRDTQYF
j_gene: TRBJ2-1; v_gene: TRBV7-9; CDR3aa: CASSWGRGEQFF
j_gene: TRBJ2-5; v_gene: TRBV7-9; CDR3aa: CASSTRGLEETQYF
j_gene: TRBJ2-1; v_gene: TRBV11-3; CDR3aa: CASSARQGAYNEQFF
j_gene: TRBJ1-2; v_gene: TRBV6-4; CDR3aa: CASSSDWATGLEYGYTF
j_gene: TRBJ2-7; v_gene: TRBV28; CDR3aa: CASSEKQGTNDPYEQYF
j_gene: TRBJ1-2; v_gene: TRBV10-3; CDR3aa: CAISDTWDSSILYGYTF
j_gene: TRBJ2-1; v_gene: TRBV20-1; CDR3aa: CSARGPANEQFF
j_gene: TRBJ1-1; v_gene: TRBV7-9; CDR3aa: CASSFMESAFF
j_gene: TRBJ1-5; v_gene: TRBV21-1; CDR3aa: CASSKGPQHF
j_gene: TRBJ2-1; v_gene: TRBV7-8; CDR3aa: CASSLYVRWAHNEQFF
j_gene: TRBJ1-2; v_gene: TRBV6-1; CDR3aa: CASRNRQDYGYTF